This is a list of T cell receptor beta chains from one sample in a study of blood T cell repertoires in COVID-19. Some clones are missing from TCRdb's copy, which holds only in-frame ones; the method was immunoSEQ multiplex PCR. Of some 56,000 clones detected, approximately 80% appear once; the ten largest clones hold approximately 10%. Sequencing used peripheral blood. All receptors derive from a man aged 80 or over with COVID-19, enrolled during active disease. CDR3s include the opening cysteine and the closing phenylalanine or tryptophan. A D gene is named only where the DNA matches it firmly. The size entry is marked missing in some rows and otherwise reads once, few, many or a size class.

v_gene,j_gene,d_gene,abundance,CDR3aa,CDR3nt
TRBV6-6,TRBJ1-1,-,-,CASSYSLGTEAFF,TGTGCCAGCAGTTACTCCCTAGGTACTGAAGCTTTCTTT
TRBV7-2,TRBJ2-3,TRBD2,-,CASSAGGGNTQYF,TGTGCCAGCAGCGCCGGGGGGGGGAATACGCAGTATTTT
TRBV27,TRBJ2-1,-,-,CASSTVGGVYNEQFF,TGTGCCAGCAGTACGGTAGGGGGGGTGTACAATGAGCAGTTCTTC
TRBV28,TRBJ1-4,-,-,CASRGPVNEKLFF,TGTGCCAGCAGGGGGCCCGTTAATGAAAAACTGTTTTTT
TRBV5-1,TRBJ1-6,TRBD1,-,CASSTPTGGSVESPLHF,TGCGCCAGCAGCACTCCGACAGGGGGATCGGTAGAGTCACCCCTCCACTTT
TRBV27,TRBJ1-4,TRBD1,-,CASRGGRQGSVEKLFF,TGTGCCAGCAGGGGGGGACGACAGGGCTCTGTTGAAAAACTGTTTTTT
TRBV10-1,TRBJ2-3,TRBD2,-,CASSERTGGGDTQYF,TGCGCCAGCAGTGAGAGAACGGGAGGCGGAGATACGCAGTATTTT
TRBV5-1,TRBJ2-7,TRBD1,once,CASSLGRDRGQGEQYF,TGCGCCAGCAGCTTGGGAAGGGACAGGGGGCAGGGGGAGCAGTACTTC
TRBV5-1,TRBJ1-6,-,-,CASSPGLVGNSPLHF,TGCGCCAGCAGCCCGGGTCTAGTTGGAAATTCACCCCTCCACTTT
TRBV24-1,TRBJ2-6,-,few,CATSDRDTSGANVLTF,TGTGCCACCAGTGACCGGGACACTTCTGGGGCCAACGTCCTGACTTTC
TRBV12-3/TRBV12-4,TRBJ1-2,-,-,CASSAGRNYGYTF,TGTGCCAGCAGCGCGGGACGAAACTATGGCTACACCTTC
TRBV7-2,TRBJ2-5,-,-,CASSPGTAGLTQYF,TGTGCCAGCAGCCCCGGGACGGCGGGACTCACCCAGTACTTC
TRBV10-2,TRBJ2-2,-,-,CASSERVTGELFF,TGCGCCAGCAGTGAGCGGGTCACCGGGGAGCTGTTTTTT
TRBV4-2,TRBJ2-2,TRBD2,-,CASSQEASGGVNTGELFF,TGTGCCAGCAGCCAAGAGGCTAGCGGGGGGGTGAACACCGGGGAGCTGTTTTTT
TRBV18,TRBJ2-3,-,-,CASSPPRQSLGVGQYF,TGTGCCAGCTCACCACCGAGACAGTCCCTTGGAGTAGGGCAGTATTTT
TRBV4-3,TRBJ1-1,-,-,CASSQEITTNTEAFF,TGCGCCAGCAGCCAAGAGATCACAACGAACACTGAAGCTTTCTTT
TRBV3-1/TRBV3-2,TRBJ1-6,-,-,CASSVGGAYNSPLHF,TGTGCCAGCAGCGTGGGAGGGGCTTATAATTCACCCCTCCACTTT
TRBV18,TRBJ1-5,-,many,CASSQKTGNNQPQHF,TGTGCCAGCTCACAAAAAACAGGGAACAATCAGCCCCAGCATTTT
TRBV19,TRBJ1-5,-,-,CASSNRPGNQPQHF,TGTGCCAGTAGTAACCGACCGGGGAATCAGCCCCAGCATTTT
TRBV9,TRBJ2-7,TRBD1,once,CASSVTGTATYEQYF,TGTGCCAGCAGCGTTACCGGGACAGCAACCTACGAGCAGTACTTC
TRBV5-8,TRBJ1-6,TRBD1,-,CASSFRTGPGSPLHF,TGTGCCAGCAGCTTCAGGACAGGCCCCGGTTCACCCCTCCACTTT
TRBV18,TRBJ1-1,-,-,CASSFRDIDTEAFF,TGTGCCAGCTCATTCCGGGACATCGACACTGAAGCTTTCTTT
TRBV10-3,TRBJ2-7,-,-,CAISGGRGEQYF,TGTGCCATCAGCGGGGGGCGGGGCGAGCAGTACTTC
TRBV7-2,TRBJ2-1,-,-,CASSLRGGEQFF,TGTGCCAGCAGTTTAAGGGGGGGTGAGCAGTTCTTC
TRBV12-2,TRBJ1-6,-,-,CASRRRTGTSPLHF,TGTGCAAGTCGCCGCCGGACAGGGACCTCACCCCTCCACTTT
TRBV28,TRBJ1-6,-,few,CASSLNRDDSPLHF,TGTGCCAGCAGTTTGAACAGGGACGATTCACCCCTCCACTTT
TRBV13,TRBJ1-1,-,-,CASSHSGFSVGGTEAFF,TGTGCCAGCAGCCACTCAGGGTTCTCCGTCGGGGGAACTGAAGCTTTCTTT
TRBV6-2/TRBV6-3,TRBJ2-7,TRBD2,-,CASSVTGTSDSYEQYF,TGTGCCAGCAGTGTAACCGGGACTAGCGACTCCTACGAGCAGTACTTC
TRBV5-1,TRBJ1-1,-,-,CASARGGVTEAFF,TGCGCCAGCGCCAGGGGAGGGGTCACTGAAGCTTTCTTT
TRBV7-9,TRBJ1-2,-,-,CASSLGGGEGYTF,TGTGCCAGCAGCTTAGGGGGAGGAGAGGGCTACACCTTC
TRBV19,TRBJ1-1,TRBD1,few,CATAPGGTEAFF,TGTGCCACCGCCCCAGGGGGAACTGAAGCTTTCTTT
TRBV6-5,TRBJ1-5,-,-,CASSGGWNQPQHF,TGTGCCAGCAGCGGGGGTTGGAATCAGCCCCAGCATTTT
TRBV5-1,TRBJ2-1,TRBD2,-,CASSSRGSSYNEQFF,TGCGCCAGCAGCTCGCGCGGGAGCTCCTACAATGAGCAGTTCTTC
TRBV6-1,TRBJ1-4,-,-,CASSEGQPIGEKLFF,TGTGCCAGCAGTGAAGGACAGCCCATAGGGGAAAAACTGTTTTTT
TRBV4-3,TRBJ1-5,-,-,CASSQGGGGWVNQPQHF,TGCGCCAGCAGCCAAGGCGGGGGGGGCTGGGTCAATCAGCCCCAGCATTTT
TRBV14,TRBJ2-3,TRBD2,-,CASSQGLAGTDTQYF,TGTGCCAGCAGCCAGGGACTAGCGGGCACAGATACGCAGTATTTT
TRBV7-2,TRBJ2-5,-,-,CASSGPGVETQYF,TGTGCCAGCAGCGGACCAGGGGTGGAGACCCAGTACTTC
TRBV5-1,TRBJ1-1,-,-,CASSLQSPMNTEAFF,TGCGCCAGCAGCTTACAGTCCCCCATGAACACTGAAGCTTTCTTT
TRBV24-1,TRBJ2-2,TRBD1,-,CATEAGQGRTGELFF,TGTGCCACCGAAGCGGGACAGGGTAGGACCGGGGAGCTGTTTTTT
TRBV3-1/TRBV3-2,TRBJ1-3,-,-,CASSDNGLISGNTIYF,TGTGCCAGCAGCGACAATGGCCTGATCTCTGGAAACACCATATATTTT
TRBV11-2,TRBJ1-2,TRBD1,-,CASSFRTGGYGYTF,TGTGCCAGCAGCTTCAGGACAGGGGGGTATGGCTACACCTTC
TRBV6-2/TRBV6-3,TRBJ2-3,TRBD2,-,CASSYTIAGTSGRDTDTQYF,TGTGCCAGCAGTTACACTATCGCCGGGACTAGCGGGAGGGACACAGATACGCAGTATTTT
TRBV28,TRBJ1-1,-,-,CASSFRRGAFF,TGTGCCAGCAGTTTCCGTCGCGGAGCTTTCTTT
TRBV15,TRBJ2-3,-,-,CATSSQDTQYF,TGTGCCACCAGCAGCCAAGATACGCAGTATTTT
TRBV9,TRBJ2-5,-,-,CASSPPQSSQETQYF,TGTGCCAGCAGCCCCCCCCAGTCGTCCCAAGAGACCCAGTACTTC